What follows are 17 T cell receptor beta chains derived from one specimen sequenced in a study of Graves' ophthalmopathy and Graves' hyperthyroidism (dated by TCRdb to between 2017 and 2018). Sequencing took place on an Illumina HiSeq 2000. For repertoire sequencing, the TCR beta CDR3 regions were amplified from RNA transcripts. A first-round RT-PCR used HTBI primers with the Qiagen OneStep RT-PCR kit, followed by a second-round multiplex PCR, size selection and purification. TCRdb reran the public reads through fastp at Q25 and MiXCR, keeping productive beta chains. All rows with the same CDR3 protein become a single entry with the most common DNA and genes. Within this sample are 900,000 to 1,200,000 distinct CDR3 sequences, with about two fifths of them counted one time only. The ten most abundant clones make up over 8.5% of the sample. Sequenced input: peripheral blood or thyroid tissue (not recorded which). The receptors here all came from an adult man with Graves' hyperthyroidism.

A few counts support this clonotype. The chain couples TRBV19 to TRBJ1-1; no reliable D call. Trimming pared 10 bases from V and 6 bases from J, leaving 24 bases between. The germline V gene encodes CDR1 LNHDA and CDR2 SQIVND (reference sequence). CDR3 length: 15 residues. CDR3 protein: CATQTEGGRSSEAFF. The CDR3 nucleotides are TGTGCCACCCAGACGGAGGGCGGACGTTCGTCTGAAGCTTTCTTT.

V gene TRBV6-5 combines with J gene TRBJ2-7, with 8 bases that match TRBD1. Germline CDR1 reads MNHEY; CDR2 reads SVGAGI. V was pared by 8 bases and J by 6 bases, with 15 bases of the junction left unmatched. This CDR3 is built from 15 residues. DNA for the CDR3: TGTGCCAGCTTTTCGGCGAGGACAGGGTCGACCGAGCAGTACTTC. This sequence encodes CASFSARTGSTEQYF.

V is TRBV15 and J is TRBJ1-1; weak D call: TRBD1 (6 bases). V was cut by 0 bases and J by 6 bases, with 14 bases left in between. In germline, CDR1 is LNHNV, CDR2 YYDKDF (reference sequence). The CDR3 covers 15 residues. The CDR3 protein is CATSRDVQGRPEAFF. In DNA, the CDR3 is TGTGCCACCAGCAGAGACGTGCAGGGGAGGCCTGAAGCTTTCTTT.

The table lists this clonotype with many counts. The chain links TRBV5-1 to TRBJ1-4; TRBD1 might be the D (5 bases). The CDR3 is 14 amino acids. V was trimmed by 3 bases and J by 2 bases, leaving 8 bases between them. Germline CDR1 is SGHRS and CDR2 is YFSETQ. CDR3 sequence reads: CASSSDSTNEKLFF. The CDR3 nucleotides read TGCGCCAGCAGCTCCGACAGTACTAATGAAAAACTGTTTTTT.

At least ten counts were recorded for this clonotype. J is TRBJ2-7 and V is TRBV14; 8 bases fit TRBD1. Trimming cost V 4 bases and J 2 bases; bases outside gene matches: 4. CDR3 length: 14 residues. Germline V gene sequence: CDR1 SGHDN, CDR2 FVKESK. The chain's CDR3 is CASSPEDRAYEQYF. DNA for the CDR3: TGTGCCAGCAGCCCCGAGGACAGGGCCTACGAGCAGTACTTC.

The CDR3 sequence is CASSTLQGGFGNTIYF. For the CDR3, the DNA is TGTGCCAGCAGCACCCTACAGGGGGGCTTTGGAAACACCATATATTTT. The chain recombines TRBV9 with TRBJ1-3; 8 bases are shared with TRBD1. The V segment lost 4 bases and the J segment 3 bases; nucleotides outside the gene matches: 9. The CDR3 is 16 amino acids. Germline V gene sequence: CDR1 SGDLS, CDR2 YYNGEE. Based on the CDR3 plus reference TRBV9 and TRBJ1-3, the full variable domain is DSGVTQTPKHLITATGQRVTLRCSPRSGDLSVYWYQQSLDQGLQFLIQYYNGEERAKGNILERFSAQQFPDLHSELNLSSLELGDSALYFCASSTLQGGFGNTIYFGEGSWLTVV.

This clonotype has a count of ten or more. CDR3 sequence: CASSQGEGRQAEKTQYF. The CDR3 bases are TGTGCCAGCAGCCAAGGTGAAGGCAGGCAGGCGGAAAAGACCCAGTACTTC. This chain uses TRBV14 with TRBJ2-5; D gene ambiguous. The CDR3 contains 17 residues. Trimming pared 1 base from V and 6 bases from J, leaving 21 bases between. Germline V gives CDR1 SGHDN, CDR2 FVKESK.

This clonotype came up once. The chain joins TRBV5-4 to TRBJ1-1, with a weak D call TRBD1 (6 bases). The CDR3 has 14 amino acids. Germline V gene lookup returns CDR1 SGHNT and CDR2 YYREEE (reference sequence). V lost 4 bases and J 6 bases, leaving 16 bases between the germline ends. The CDR3 region has the DNA TGTGCCAGCAGCCCCGGGCAGGGGTTTTCTGAAGCTTTCTTT. Amino acid sequence: CASSPGQGFSEAFF.

This clonotype was counted ten times or more. This sequence joins TRBV12-3 or TRBV12-4 and TRBJ2-7; D is perhaps TRBD1 (8 bases). V shed 4 bases and J shed 6 bases, with 19 bases lying between them. The CDR3 runs 15 residues. CDR3 sequence (DNA): TGTGCCAGCAGTTCCCGGACAGGGACTACGGGCGAGCAGTACTTC. Residues: CASSSRTGTTGEQYF.

This chain links TRBV19 with TRBJ1-2; the D is unclear. Between the trimmed V and J ends, which lost 7 bases and 6 bases, there was a span of 15 bases. The CDR3 length is 13 residues. Germline V gene sequence: CDR1 LNHDA, CDR2 SQIVND (reference sequence). The CDR3 sequence: CASILSRLDGYTF. CDR3 DNA: TGTGCCAGTATCTTATCTCGCCTGGATGGCTACACCTTC.

This clonotype was observed at least ten times. The V gene is TRBV9, the J gene TRBJ2-7; a weak D match, TRBD1 (6 bases). Germline CDR1 and CDR2: SGDLS and YYNGEE. CDR3 length equals 16 residues. V was trimmed by 1 base and J by 7 bases, leaving 21 bases between them. CDR3 coding DNA: TGTGCCAGCAGCGTATCCCCGGGACATGCTTTGATGGAGCAGTACTTC. Its translation: CASSVSPGHALMEQYF.

Details on this clonotype: This clone may be a read error of a much larger clone one base away. The chain combines TRBV9 with TRBJ2-7, with TRBD1 matching 7 bases. Germline assignment: CDR1 SGDLS and CDR2 YYNGEE. Unmatched junction bases numbered 6, after V lost 0 bases and J lost 3 bases. This CDR3 is built from 15 residues. Written as DNA, the CDR3 is TGTGCCAGCAGCGTAGCACAGGGGTTCGGCTACGAGCAGTACTTC. Its translation: CASSVAQGFGYEQYF. The full variable domain, rest sourced from reference TRBV9 and TRBJ2-7, is DSGVTQTPKHLITATGQRVTLRCSPRSGDLSVYWYQQSLDQGLQFLIQYYNGEERAKGNILERFSAQQFPDLHSELNLSSLELGDSALYFCASSVAQGFGYEQYFGPGTRLTVT.

At least ten counts were recorded for this clonotype. This chain uses TRBV12-3 or TRBV12-4 with TRBJ2-7; TRBD1 agrees at 7 bases. The trim removed 2 bases at V and 0 bases at J, leaving 4 bases unmatched. The CDR3 extends over 15 amino acids. The CDR3 loop is CASSLRDSLSYEQYF. For the CDR3, the DNA is TGTGCCAGCAGTTTAAGGGACAGCCTCTCCTACGAGCAGTACTTC.

The table lists this clonotype with a few counts. The chain links TRBV10-3 to TRBJ2-2, with 14 bases aligning to TRBD2. Trimming removed 5 bases from V and 3 bases from J; junction bases left unmatched: 14. CDR3 length: 20 residues. Germline CDR1 is ENHRY and CDR2 is SYGVKD. CDR3 loop: CAISQTGLAGGNVDTGELFF. In nucleotides, the CDR3 is TGTGCCATCAGTCAAACTGGACTAGCGGGGGGCAACGTCGACACCGGGGAGCTGTTTTTT.

V is TRBV5-1 and J is TRBJ1-4, with a weak D call TRBD1 (6 bases). V shed 0 bases and J shed 7 bases, with 19 bases lying between them. Germline assignment: CDR1 SGHRS and CDR2 YFSETQ. This CDR3 is built from 17 residues. CDR3 sequence reads: CASSLVGPQGMGEKLFF. CDR3 DNA sequence: TGCGCCAGCAGCTTGGTGGGCCCCCAGGGGATGGGTGAAAAACTGTTTTTT.

In its sample, this clonotype was seen many times. The rearrangement links TRBV29-1 to TRBJ2-7, with D hard to call. The germline gives CDR1 SQVTM, CDR2 ANQGSEA. The CDR3 totals 13 residues. The V end lost 2 bases, the J end lost 3 bases, and 11 bases lay between the germline ends. In DNA form, the CDR3 reads TGCAGCGTTGAACTAGAGAAAAGCTACGAGCAGTACTTC. The encoded protein is CSVELEKSYEQYF.

The table lists this clonotype with many counts. The chain recombines TRBV7-9 with TRBJ2-7, with 10 bases fitting TRBD2. CDR1 and CDR2 from the germline V gene are SEHNR and FQNEAQ (reference sequence). After removal of 0 bases from V and 1 base from J, the junction contained 3 bases not matched to a gene. The CDR3 runs 16 residues. The CDR3 sequence: CASSLAGTSASYEQYF. DNA for the CDR3: TGTGCCAGCAGCTTAGCCGGGACTAGCGCTTCCTACGAGCAGTACTTC.